The 13 T cell receptor beta chains in this list originate from one sample, sequenced in a study of shared clonotypes between healthy human individuals. Sequenced by immunoSEQ multiplex PCR; TCRdb stores in-frame clones only, minus some. The data contain over 400,000 clones, more than 95% of them singletons. Sequenced material: naive CD4+ T cells sorted from blood. As to subset: CD45RA+ positively selected. The receptors stem from a woman aged 25-40 years in good health.

Here the CDR3 reads CASRIRGPYNEQFF. The CDR3 DNA sequence: TGTGCCAGCAGAATTAGAGGCCCCTACAATGAGCAGTTCTTC. This sequence joins TRBV6-5 and TRBJ2-1; D unresolved. The CDR3 spans 14 residues. From germline, CDR1 is MNHEY and CDR2 SVGAGI. The V and J ends lost 6 bases and 2 bases respectively, with 11 bases between them.

V and J are TRBV4-2 and TRBJ1-4, with TRBD1 as a possible D gene (6 bases). V was cut by 0 bases and J by 5 bases, with 10 bases left in between. Germline V lookup: CDR1 LGHNA, CDR2 YNFKEQ. This CDR3 has 15 residues. The CDR3, as DNA: TGTGCCAGCAGCCAAGACCGGACAGAGAATGAAAAACTGTTTTTT. The encoded protein is CASSQDRTENEKLFF.

The chain combines TRBV18 with TRBJ1-4; maybe TRBD1 (5 bases). CDR1 is KGHSH and CDR2 is LQKENI in the germline V gene. V was pared by 5 bases and J by 0 bases, with 16 bases between. The CDR3 is 17 residues long. CDR3: CASSTRLRGATNEKLFF. CDR3 bases: TGTGCCAGCTCAACACGACTACGGGGCGCAACTAATGAAAAACTGTTTTTT.

This rearrangement joins TRBV20-1 to TRBJ2-3; D is unresolved. Trimming took off 6 bases at V and 5 bases at J, with 6 bases between the two ends. Per the germline V gene, CDR1 is DFQATT and CDR2 is SNEGSKA (reference sequence). The CDR3 extends over 10 amino acids. The CDR3 coding sequence is TGCAGTGCCAAGGTAGATACGCAGTATTTT. Protein sequence: CSAKVDTQYF.

The chain has TRBV9 and TRBJ2-3, with 11 bases identical to TRBD2. After removal of 0 bases from V and 3 bases from J, the junction contained 3 bases not matched to a gene. The CDR3 consists of 16 residues. CDR1 and CDR2 from the germline V gene are SGDLS and YYNGEE. The CDR3 DNA sequence: TGTGCCAGCAGCGTAGGACTAGCGGGATGGACAGATACGCAGTATTTT. Its protein is CASSVGLAGWTDTQYF. The full variable domain, in which reference TRBV9 and TRBJ2-3 provide the parts outside the CDR3, is DSGVTQTPKHLITATGQRVTLRCSPRSGDLSVYWYQQSLDQGLQFLIQYYNGEERAKGNILERFSAQQFPDLHSELNLSSLELGDSALYFCASSVGLAGWTDTQYFGPGTRLTVL.

The chain recombines TRBV6-5 with TRBJ2-2; no firm D call. The germline V and J ends were trimmed by 0 bases and 6 bases, with 5 bases remaining between them. This CDR3 is 13 amino acids long. CDR1 and CDR2 (germline): MNHEY, SVGAGI. CDR3 residues: CASSYSKAGELFF. In DNA form, the CDR3 reads TGTGCCAGCAGTTACTCTAAAGCCGGGGAGCTGTTTTTT.

The V gene is TRBV5-6, the J gene TRBJ2-3; D unresolved. The V and J ends lost 4 bases and 1 base respectively, with 13 bases between them. CDR3 length: 15 amino acids. CDR1 and CDR2 from the germline V gene are SGHDT and YYEEEE. The CDR3 spells CASSKDSRGTDTQYF. CDR3 DNA: TGTGCCAGCAGCAAAGATTCTAGAGGCACAGATACGCAGTATTTT.

This chain joins TRBV6-5 and TRBJ2-2; weak D call: TRBD1 (5 bases). Per the germline V gene, CDR1 is MNHEY and CDR2 is SVGAGI. This CDR3 has 13 residues. V was shortened by 6 bases and J by 4 bases, with 9 bases between the two germline ends. CDR3 loop: CASRARATGELFF. CDR3 coding DNA: TGTGCCAGCAGGGCCAGGGCCACCGGGGAGCTGTTTTTT.

This clone was seen only once. The genes are TRBV2 and TRBJ1-2; D is undetermined. The germline gives CDR1 SNHLY, CDR2 FYNNEI. The CDR3 loop spans 14 amino acids. Trimming removed 2 bases from V and 4 bases from J, with 11 bases in between. CDR3 nucleotide sequence: TGTGCCAGCAGTGAAAACGGGCGTGGCTATGGCTACACCTTC. Protein sequence: CASSENGRGYGYTF. Based on the CDR3 plus reference TRBV2 and TRBJ1-2, the full variable domain is EPEVTQTPSHQVTQMGQEVILRCVPISNHLYFYWYRQILGQKVEFLVSFYNNEISEKSEIFDDQFSVERPDGSNFTLKIRSTKLEDSAMYFCASSENGRGYGYTFGSGTRLTVV.

V is TRBV19 and J is TRBJ1-2; D might be TRBD1 (5 bases). Germline CDR1 and CDR2: LNHDA and SQIVND (reference sequence). The V end was cut by 8 bases, the J end by 0 bases, with 19 bases between. The CDR3 is made up of 16 amino acids. In nucleotides, the CDR3 is TGTGCCAGTTTCTCCCCCCGAGACAGCGCTAACTATGGCTACACCTTC. As protein: CASFSPRDSANYGYTF.

The chain recombines TRBV7-9 with TRBJ2-7, with 14 bases that match TRBD2. Germline CDR1 SEHNR, CDR2 FQNEAQ (reference sequence). This CDR3 has 18 residues. Losses at the gene ends were 2 bases for V and 6 bases for J; bases not matched to a gene: 12. The CDR3 region has the DNA TGTGCCAGCAGCTTATTAGGCCGGGGACTAGCGGGAGTCTGCGAGCAGTACTTC. Protein product: CASSLLGRGLAGVCEQYF.

This chain links TRBV10-3 with TRBJ1-5; D gene unclear. The germline V gene has CDR1 ENHRY and CDR2 SYGVKD. This CDR3 is 13 amino acids long. Trimming removed 6 bases from V and 7 bases from J, with 13 bases in between. As DNA, the CDR3 is TGTGCCATCAGCAAAGAGTCGGGACAGCCCCAGCATTTT. Protein: CAISKESGQPQHF.

The chain has TRBV28 and TRBJ1-2; D remains unclear. CDR3 size: 11 residues. V was cut by 2 bases and J by 6 bases, with 4 bases left in between. Per germline, CDR1 MDHEN and CDR2 SYDVKM. DNA for the CDR3: TGTGCCAGCAGTTTAAGGGATGGCTACACCTTC. Amino acids: CASSLRDGYTF.